The sequence of this TCR beta chain was determined in a study of tumor and adjacent non-tumor tissue in lung cancer. Background on the study: There were 12 adenocarcinoma, a couple of squamous cell carcinoma and 1 small cell lung cancer cases.

The template was RNA from unsorted bulk tissue. TCRbeta libraries were built with three rounds of nested PCR, modified from ARM-PCR. TCRdb recomputed calls from the multiplex PCR reads with MiXCR, one row per CDR3 protein. The sample includes some 84,000 distinct CDR3 sequences, around 57% of them seen just once. This clonotype was seen only a few times. The antigen is unknown. Mismatch with germline at one junction end may stem from a read error. Findings and limits, study-wide: Top 100 clones took a larger repertoire share in normal lung. Compared with tumor, normal lung showed significantly lower TCR diversity.

This CDR3 contains 12 residues. Germline assignment: CDR1 SQVTM and CDR2 ANQGSEA. The chain couples TRBV29-1 to TRBJ1-2; D is unresolved. Sequencing was performed on lung tumor tissue. This TCR came from a man between 65 and 79 years old with non-small cell lung cancer. The CDR3 nucleotides read TGCAGCGTAGCCCCCTCTAACCATGGCTACACCTTT. Residues: CSVAPSNHGYTF.